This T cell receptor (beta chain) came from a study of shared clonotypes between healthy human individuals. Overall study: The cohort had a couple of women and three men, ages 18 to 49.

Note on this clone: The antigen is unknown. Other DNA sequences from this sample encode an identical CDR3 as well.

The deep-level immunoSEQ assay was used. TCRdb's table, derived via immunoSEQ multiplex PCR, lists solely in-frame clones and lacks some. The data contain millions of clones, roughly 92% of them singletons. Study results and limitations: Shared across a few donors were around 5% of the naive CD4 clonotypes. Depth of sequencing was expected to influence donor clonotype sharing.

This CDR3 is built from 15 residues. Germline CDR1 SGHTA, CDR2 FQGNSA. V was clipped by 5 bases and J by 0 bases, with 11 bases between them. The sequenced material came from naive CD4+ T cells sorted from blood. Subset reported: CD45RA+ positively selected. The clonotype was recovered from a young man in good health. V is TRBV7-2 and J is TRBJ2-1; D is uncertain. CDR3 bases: TGTGCCAGCAGCCCCCCCCTATCCTCCTACAATGAGCAGTTCTTC. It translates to CASSPPLSSYNEQFF.